This T cell receptor beta chain is from a study of CD8 T cells in ankylosing spondylitis. Comments on this clonotype: The antigen remains unidentified.

The CDR3 spans 14 residues. Germline V gives CDR1 DFQATT, CDR2 SNEGSKA (reference sequence). V lost 3 bases to trimming and J lost 2 bases, with 11 bases between them. Regarding the study as a whole: Past studies reported some motif variants in reactive arthritis synovial fluid and blood. Disease-linked clones were CD8+ and relatively rare in peripheral blood. The study looked at matched synovial fluid samples from ankylosing spondylitis patients. Disease-linked clones were reported to be significantly enriched there.

A single record per CDR3 protein comes from TCRdb applying MiXCR to the 5' RACE reads. This table holds approximately 290,000 distinct CDR3 sequences, around 20% found once. Sequencing used blood, either unsorted or a sorted T cell fraction (not recorded which). The chain is built from TRBV20-1 and TRBJ2-1; D is ambiguous. The TCR was taken from a female donor with ankylosing spondylitis or in good health (not recorded which). In DNA, the CDR3 is TGCAGTGCTAGGCCTAGGGCGGCCTACAATGAGCAGTTCTTC. It is translated as CSARPRAAYNEQFF.